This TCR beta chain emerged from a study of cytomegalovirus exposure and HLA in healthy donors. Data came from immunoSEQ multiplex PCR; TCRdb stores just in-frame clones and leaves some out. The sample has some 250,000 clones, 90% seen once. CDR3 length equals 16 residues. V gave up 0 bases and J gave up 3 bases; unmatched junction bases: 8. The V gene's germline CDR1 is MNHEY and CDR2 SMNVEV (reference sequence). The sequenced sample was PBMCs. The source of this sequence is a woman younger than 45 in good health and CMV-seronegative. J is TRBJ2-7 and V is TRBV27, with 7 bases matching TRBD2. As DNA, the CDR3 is TGTGCCAGCAGTTTATCCGGCGGGAGCGTCGGCTACGAGCAGTACTTC. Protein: CASSLSGGSVGYEQYF.